This T cell receptor beta chain was recorded in a study of blood T cell repertoires in COVID-19. Study overall: Whether acute or convalescent, the COVID-19 samples came from the United States, Italy and Spain. PBMCs, B-cell-depleted T cells, or T cells provided the cDNA or gDNA that made up the material.

Original handling: From reference gene primer amplification, estimates of nucleated cell counts were derived. Sequenced by immunoSEQ multiplex PCR; TCRdb stores in-frame clones only, minus some. V, J and clone size are those of that table, while D and trimming were read from the DNA. The data hold around 620,000 clones, with around 90% observed a single time. This CDR3 has 16 residues. The specimen was peripheral blood. This receptor was identified in a woman between 18 and 30 years old with acute or convalescent COVID-19. The chain links TRBV1 to TRBJ2-3; TRBD1 is the table's D call, not checked against the DNA. TRBV1 is deemed a pseudogene. This chain's CDR3 is CTSSLLVGQATDTQYF. The CDR3 DNA reads TGCACCAGCAGCCTGCTCGTAGGACAGGCCACAGATACGCAGTATTTT.